Listed here is a single TCR beta chain. The sample belongs to a study of blood T cell repertoires in COVID-19. Study overall: Sites across the United States, Italy and Spain contributed samples from acute and convalescent COVID-19.

Sequenced by immunoSEQ multiplex PCR; TCRdb stores in-frame clones only, minus some. Altogether approximately 210,000 clones are present, roughly 84% being singletons, with the ten largest covering 7% to 9%. The study assigned cohorts using participant-reported clinical history. This CDR3 comprises 14 residues. The germline V gene has CDR1 SNHLY and CDR2 FYNNEI. Trimming pared 4 bases from V and 2 bases from J, leaving 9 bases between. The rearrangement links TRBV2 to TRBJ1-5, with no clear D. The TCR comes from a man aged 30 to 45 in a cohort exposed to, infected with or recovered from COVID-19 (not recorded which). Sequencing was carried out using PBMCs or T cells enriched from blood (not recorded which). The CDR3 loop is CASSAGSGNQPQHF. The CDR3 coding sequence is TGTGCCAGCAGTGCCGGGAGCGGCAATCAGCCCCAGCATTTT.